Listed here are 29 T cell receptor beta chains from one sample, sequenced in a study of T-cell reconstitution after alpha-beta-depleted transplantation in children. Library preparation (for TCRbeta) was performed with unique molecular identifiers. Each CDR3 protein is one row after TCRdb ran MiXCR on the PCR reads. The sample includes around 450,000 distinct CDR3 sequences, about 45% of them seen just once. The input for sequencing was PBMCs, taken before TCRalphabeta/CD19-depleted stem cell transplant. The receptors were sampled from a girl between 2 and 10 years old with aplastic anemia, due to receive a stem cell transplant.

V usage is TRBV7-2 and J usage is TRBJ1-3, with D tentatively TRBD1 (6 bases). The germline V gene has CDR1 SGHTA and CDR2 FQGNSA. The CDR3 runs 18 residues. V was cut by 1 base and J by 4 bases, with 20 bases left in between. Here the CDR3 reads CASSLDIPGAPSGNTIYF. The DNA of the CDR3 is TGTGCCAGCAGCTTAGATATCCCGGGGGCGCCTTCCGGAAACACCATATATTTT.

This clonotype was seen a handful of times. The V and J genes are TRBV9 and TRBJ2-3; a weak D match, TRBD2 (5 bases). The CDR3 length is 14 residues. The V and J ends lost 0 bases and 5 bases respectively, with 10 bases between them. Germline CDR1 reads SGDLS; CDR2 reads YYNGEE. In DNA form, the CDR3 reads TGTGCCAGCAGCGTAGACCCGGCGGGAGATACGCAGTATTTT. Translated: CASSVDPAGDTQYF.

CDR3 region: CASSSRTNANTGELFF. CDR3 sequence (DNA): TGTGCCAGCAGCTCCCGGACGAACGCGAACACCGGGGAGCTGTTTTTT. This chain joins TRBV7-6 and TRBJ2-2; D not certain. The CDR3 is made up of 16 amino acids. CDR1 and CDR2 (germline): SGHVS, FNYEAQ. Trimming took 4 bases from V and 0 from J, leaving 12 bases between them.

This chain connects TRBV25-1 to TRBJ1-1; D possibly corresponds to TRBD1 (5 bases). Trimming removed 1 base at V and 1 base at J, with 10 bases between. The germline CDR1 and CDR2 sequences are MGHDK and SYGVNS. The CDR3 has 15 amino acids. CDR3 bases: TGTGCCAGCAGTGAATCCGGGGCTGCGAACACTGAAGCTTTCTTT. This codes for CASSESGAANTEAFF.

The genes are TRBV5-1 and TRBJ2-6; D unresolved. The CDR3 totals 17 residues. CDR1 and CDR2 from the germline V gene are SGHRS and YFSETQ. Between the trimmed V and J ends, which lost 0 bases and 1 base, there was a span of 11 bases. CDR3 sequence: CASSLAGSSSGANVLTF. Here the CDR3 DNA reads TGCGCCAGCAGCTTGGCGGGCAGTTCTTCTGGGGCCAACGTCCTGACTTTC.

The rearrangement links TRBV6-5 to TRBJ1-1; D is perhaps TRBD1 (5 bases). V was cut by 4 bases and J by 0 bases, with 9 bases left in between. The CDR3 sequence is 14 residues long. Per the germline V gene, CDR1 is MNHEY and CDR2 is SVGAGI. CDR3 sequence: CASSWEGLNTEAFF. DNA for the CDR3: TGTGCCAGCAGTTGGGAGGGACTGAACACTGAAGCTTTCTTT.

This clonotype appeared a few times. The chain links TRBV20-1 to TRBJ2-7; no firm D call. CDR1 and CDR2 from the germline V gene are DFQATT and SNEGSKA (reference sequence). This CDR3 spans 13 amino acids. The germline V and J ends were trimmed by 1 base and 6 bases, with 13 bases remaining between them. CDR3 protein: CSARVTALSEQYF. The DNA for the CDR3 is TGCAGTGCTAGAGTGACGGCACTCAGCGAGCAGTACTTC.

The chain carries TRBV7-9 and TRBJ2-2, with 13 bases lining up with TRBD2. The CDR3 totals 17 residues. Germline CDR1 is SEHNR and CDR2 is FQNEAQ (reference sequence). J gave up 7 bases and V 4 bases, and 9 bases lay outside the gene matches. The CDR3 DNA is TGTGCCAGCAGCTCCACAGGACTAGCGGGAGAGATCGGGGAGCTGTTTTTT. Translation gives CASSSTGLAGEIGELFF.

This clonotype occurred once. This rearrangement joins TRBV20-1 to TRBJ2-5; D remains ambiguous. Trimming left V 6 bases short and J 5 bases short, with 13 bases between. The CDR3 contains 12 residues. Germline-derived CDR1 and CDR2 are DFQATT and SNEGSKA (reference sequence). The CDR3 protein is CSATMLGETQYF. The CDR3 DNA sequence: TGCAGTGCCACCATGCTGGGGGAGACCCAGTACTTC.

This clonotype was recorded a few times. The V and J genes are TRBV27 and TRBJ2-4; TRBD1 matches at 10 bases. The CDR3 has 14 residues. Germline V lookup: CDR1 MNHEY, CDR2 SMNVEV (reference sequence). Trimming cost V 8 bases and J 8 bases; bases outside gene matches: 9. In nucleotides, the CDR3 is TGTGCCAGCTCCTTGGGACAGGGGATAGACATTCAGTACTTC. This codes for CASSLGQGIDIQYF.

This clonotype was recorded a few times. V is TRBV20-1 and J is TRBJ2-7, with D possibly matching TRBD1 (5 bases). The V and J ends lost 0 bases and 6 bases respectively, with 15 bases between them. CDR3 length: 14 amino acids. CDR1 is DFQATT, CDR2 SNEGSKA, per germline (reference sequence). CDR3 bases: TGCAGTGCTAGAGATGGGGCTACCTATTCCGAGCAGTACTTC. The encoded protein is CSARDGATYSEQYF.

This clonotype was seen a handful of times. The J gene is TRBJ1-6, the V gene TRBV4-1; D call uncertain. The V gene lost 2 bases and the J gene lost 14 bases, with 13 bases spanning the gap. Looked up from germline, CDR1 is MGHRA and CDR2 is YSYEKL. CDR3 length equals 13 residues. The CDR3 reads CASSQSGPQSLHF. CDR3 sequence (DNA): TGCGCCAGCAGCCAATCCGGCCCACAGTCCCTCCACTTT.

This clonotype was detected only a few times. The CDR3 DNA follows: TGTGCCAGCAGCCCACGGACTAGCGGGAGGGGAGAGACCCAGTACTTC. Protein product: CASSPRTSGRGETQYF. The rearrangement joins TRBV7-8 to TRBJ2-5, with TRBD2 matching over 15 bases. The CDR3 consists of 16 residues. Germline V gene data show CDR1 as SGHVS and CDR2 as FQNEAQ. The V segment lost 5 bases and the J segment 4 bases; nucleotides outside the gene matches: 5.

V gene TRBV4-1 combines with J gene TRBJ2-1; D is unresolved. V was trimmed by 1 base and J by 0 bases, leaving 13 bases between them. Germline CDR1 reads MGHRA; CDR2 reads YSYEKL. The CDR3 sequence is 17 residues long. CDR3 residues: CASSQGGDLSSYNEQFF. In DNA form, the CDR3 reads TGCGCCAGCAGCCAAGGCGGCGACCTAAGCTCCTACAATGAGCAGTTCTTC.

The chain has TRBV4-2 and TRBJ2-7; D may be TRBD1 or TRBD2 (6 bases each). Germline CDR1 and CDR2: LGHNA and YNFKEQ. The CDR3 contains 16 residues. The germline V and J ends were trimmed by 0 bases and 2 bases, with 14 bases remaining between them. In DNA, the CDR3 is TGTGCCAGCAGCCAAGAAGAGGGGGGCGTCGCCTACGAGCAGTACTTC. Its protein is CASSQEEGGVAYEQYF.

This chain links TRBV7-2 with TRBJ2-7; 11 bases match TRBD2. CDR3 length equals 16 residues. Germline V gene lookup returns CDR1 SGHTA and CDR2 FQGNSA. After removal of 1 base from V and 7 bases from J, the junction contained 9 bases not matched to a gene. The CDR3 region is CASSLGGLAELWEQYF. In nucleotides, the CDR3 is TGTGCCAGCAGCTTAGGGGGACTAGCGGAACTTTGGGAGCAGTACTTC.

This sequence joins TRBV6-1 and TRBJ2-3; D is undetermined. The CDR3 runs to 14 residues. V lost 4 bases to trimming and J lost 3 bases, with 11 bases between them. CDR1 MNHNS and CDR2 SASEGT come from the germline V gene. CDR3 in amino acids: CASSAARPTDTQYF. The DNA of the CDR3 is TGTGCCAGCAGTGCGGCCAGGCCGACAGATACGCAGTATTTT.

The chain joins TRBV5-6 to TRBJ2-1; 8 bases are a match to TRBD2. With 5 bases clipped from V and 4 bases from J, the junction kept 14 bases outside the gene matches. The V gene's germline CDR1 is SGHDT and CDR2 YYEEEE. The CDR3 is 17 amino acids. The CDR3 loop reads CASRGVGIGRDYNEQFF. The CDR3 nucleotides read TGTGCCAGCAGGGGAGTGGGGATCGGGAGGGATTACAATGAGCAGTTCTTC.

The gene calls are TRBV7-8 and TRBJ2-5; D gene ambiguous. This CDR3 has 14 amino acids. The germline V gene encodes CDR1 SGHVS and CDR2 FQNEAQ. The V end was cut by 4 bases, the J end by 9 bases, with 18 bases between. The CDR3 region has the DNA TGTGCCAGCAGCTCACTCCAGAGCCTTGGGGCCCAGTACTTC. Translation gives CASSSLQSLGAQYF.

J is TRBJ2-7 and V is TRBV7-2; a possible D gene is TRBD2 (5 bases). V gave up 5 bases and J gave up 3 bases, with 17 bases separating them. The CDR3 runs to 15 residues. CDR1 and CDR2 from the germline V gene are SGHTA and FQGNSA. CDR3 in amino acids: CASSPSYGVNYEQYF. The CDR3 nucleotides read TGTGCCAGCAGCCCCAGCTACGGGGTAAACTACGAGCAGTACTTC.

This chain links TRBV7-9 with TRBJ2-1, with TRBD1 as a possible D gene (5 bases). The length of the CDR3 is 13 residues. CDR1 is SEHNR, CDR2 FQNEAQ, per germline (reference sequence). Deletions cut 6 bases from V and 7 bases from J, with 13 bases between. The CDR3 DNA reads as TGTGCCAGCAGGGACACCGCAGGGAATGAGCAGTTCTTC. This gives the protein CASRDTAGNEQFF. The entire variable domain, with the rest obtained from reference TRBV7-9 and TRBJ2-1, is as follows: DTGVSQNPRHKITKRGQNVTFRCDPISEHNRLYWYRQTLGQGPEFLTYFQNEAQLEKSRLLSDRFSAERPKGSFSTLEIQRTEQGDSAMYLCASRDTAGNEQFFGPGTRLTVL.

This clonotype was recorded a few times. The chain uses TRBV7-9 and TRBJ2-1; D ambiguous. The V gene's germline CDR1 is SEHNR and CDR2 FQNEAQ (reference sequence). The CDR3 is 14 amino acids. V was cut by 4 bases and J by 2 bases, with 9 bases left in between. As DNA, the CDR3 is TGTGCCAGCAGCTCTGGGGTCACCTACAATGAGCAGTTCTTC. Translating it yields CASSSGVTYNEQFF.

This clonotype was seen a few times. The rearrangement uses TRBV11-2 and TRBJ2-5, with D perhaps matching TRBD1 or TRBD2 (5 bases each). Per germline, CDR1 SGHAT and CDR2 FQNNGV. The ends were cut back, 5 bases at V and 5 bases at J, with 21 bases in the middle. The CDR3 totals 16 residues. CDR3 bases: TGTGCCAGCAGCCCGGGGTTTGGGACGGTGCGTGAGACCCAGTACTTC. Its protein is CASSPGFGTVRETQYF.

This clonotype has ten or more counts. The chain combines TRBV4-2 with TRBJ2-5, with a tentative D call TRBD2 (7 bases). Germline V gene sequence: CDR1 LGHNA, CDR2 YNFKEQ. V dropped 3 bases and J dropped 5 bases, with 13 bases sitting between them. The CDR3 is 14 residues long. The CDR3 sequence is CASSHPQGGETQYF. DNA of the CDR3: TGTGCCAGCAGCCACCCACAGGGAGGGGAGACCCAGTACTTC.

The chain carries TRBV5-1 and TRBJ2-3, with D perhaps matching TRBD2 (6 bases). This CDR3 region has 14 residues. The V end lost 5 bases, the J end lost 2 bases, and 12 bases lay between the germline ends. Per germline, CDR1 SGHRS and CDR2 YFSETQ. CDR3 loop: CASSTGETTDTQYF. The CDR3 bases are TGCGCCAGCAGTACGGGGGAGACCACAGATACGCAGTATTTT.

This clonotype has more than one count but fewer than ten. The chain couples TRBV9 to TRBJ1-1, with a possible D match to TRBD1 (5 bases). The CDR3 loop spans 16 amino acids. In germline, CDR1 is SGDLS, CDR2 YYNGEE. Between the trimmed V and J ends, which lost 0 bases and 1 base, there was a span of 13 bases. CDR3 nucleotide sequence: TGTGCCAGCAGCGTAGTGTCCGAGGGGACGAACACTGAAGCTTTCTTT. Its protein product is CASSVVSEGTNTEAFF. The full variable domain, its missing parts supplied by reference TRBV9 and TRBJ1-1, is DSGVTQTPKHLITATGQRVTLRCSPRSGDLSVYWYQQSLDQGLQFLIQYYNGEERAKGNILERFSAQQFPDLHSELNLSSLELGDSALYFCASSVVSEGTNTEAFFGQGTRLTVV.

This clonotype was seen ten or more times. The chain couples TRBV20-1 to TRBJ2-1, with 7 nucleotides matching TRBD2. The CDR3 consists of 14 residues. V lost 5 bases and J lost 0; bases outside the gene matches: 4. Per germline, CDR1 DFQATT and CDR2 SNEGSKA (reference sequence). The CDR3 loop is CSAVSGNSYNEQFF. The CDR3 coding sequence is TGCAGTGCTGTAAGCGGGAACTCCTACAATGAGCAGTTCTTC.

This clonotype was observed a single time. V gene TRBV2 combines with J gene TRBJ2-1; 8 bases line up with TRBD1. J lost 2 bases, V lost 5 bases, and 8 bases had no gene match. There are 16 residues in the CDR3. Germline V CDR1 and CDR2: SNHLY, FYNNEI. The CDR3 loop reads CASSHLGTGTYNEQFF. CDR3 nucleotides: TGTGCCAGCAGTCACCTCGGGACAGGCACCTACAATGAGCAGTTCTTC.

The chain employs TRBV7-2 and TRBJ2-3, with D possibly TRBD2 on 7 matching bases. CDR3 size: 13 residues. The V end lost 6 bases, the J end lost 5 bases, and 12 bases lay between the germline ends. CDR1 is SGHTA and CDR2 is FQGNSA in the germline V gene. DNA of the CDR3: TGTGCCAGCAGTCGGGGGGCGGTAGATACGCAGTATTTT. It is translated as CASSRGAVDTQYF.